This T cell receptor beta chain is drawn from a study of CD8 T cells in Susac syndrome. After extraction with the RNeasy kit, roughly 0.45 to 1 ug of the RNA was reverse transcribed using random hexamers. An immunoSEQ multiplex PCR amplified TCR beta CDR3 over 54 Vbeta and 13 Jbeta. In TCRdb, the immunoSEQ multiplex PCR reads were re-called with MiXCR into one record per CDR3 protein. This table has 150,000 to 200,000 distinct CDR3 sequences, roughly 94% appearing once. Sequencing of TCR beta, carried out with a high-throughput approach, was applied to CD8+ and CD4+ T cells from the blood. Controls were age- and sex-matched healthy donors. TEMRA cells were FACS-enriched, while CD8+ and CD4+ T cells were negatively isolated. The material sequenced was CD4+ T cells from PBMCs. This TCR derives from a human donor in good health.

The CDR3: CASSYPTILAGGIFYEQYF. As DNA, the CDR3 is TGTGCCAGCAGTTACCCCACCATCCTAGCGGGAGGCATATTCTACGAGCAGTACTTC. The chain couples TRBV6-2 or TRBV6-3 to TRBJ2-7; 11 bases match TRBD2. Germline loops: CDR1 MNHEY, CDR2 SVGEGT. The CDR3 is 19 residues long. Trimming cost V 2 bases and J 3 bases; bases outside gene matches: 15.